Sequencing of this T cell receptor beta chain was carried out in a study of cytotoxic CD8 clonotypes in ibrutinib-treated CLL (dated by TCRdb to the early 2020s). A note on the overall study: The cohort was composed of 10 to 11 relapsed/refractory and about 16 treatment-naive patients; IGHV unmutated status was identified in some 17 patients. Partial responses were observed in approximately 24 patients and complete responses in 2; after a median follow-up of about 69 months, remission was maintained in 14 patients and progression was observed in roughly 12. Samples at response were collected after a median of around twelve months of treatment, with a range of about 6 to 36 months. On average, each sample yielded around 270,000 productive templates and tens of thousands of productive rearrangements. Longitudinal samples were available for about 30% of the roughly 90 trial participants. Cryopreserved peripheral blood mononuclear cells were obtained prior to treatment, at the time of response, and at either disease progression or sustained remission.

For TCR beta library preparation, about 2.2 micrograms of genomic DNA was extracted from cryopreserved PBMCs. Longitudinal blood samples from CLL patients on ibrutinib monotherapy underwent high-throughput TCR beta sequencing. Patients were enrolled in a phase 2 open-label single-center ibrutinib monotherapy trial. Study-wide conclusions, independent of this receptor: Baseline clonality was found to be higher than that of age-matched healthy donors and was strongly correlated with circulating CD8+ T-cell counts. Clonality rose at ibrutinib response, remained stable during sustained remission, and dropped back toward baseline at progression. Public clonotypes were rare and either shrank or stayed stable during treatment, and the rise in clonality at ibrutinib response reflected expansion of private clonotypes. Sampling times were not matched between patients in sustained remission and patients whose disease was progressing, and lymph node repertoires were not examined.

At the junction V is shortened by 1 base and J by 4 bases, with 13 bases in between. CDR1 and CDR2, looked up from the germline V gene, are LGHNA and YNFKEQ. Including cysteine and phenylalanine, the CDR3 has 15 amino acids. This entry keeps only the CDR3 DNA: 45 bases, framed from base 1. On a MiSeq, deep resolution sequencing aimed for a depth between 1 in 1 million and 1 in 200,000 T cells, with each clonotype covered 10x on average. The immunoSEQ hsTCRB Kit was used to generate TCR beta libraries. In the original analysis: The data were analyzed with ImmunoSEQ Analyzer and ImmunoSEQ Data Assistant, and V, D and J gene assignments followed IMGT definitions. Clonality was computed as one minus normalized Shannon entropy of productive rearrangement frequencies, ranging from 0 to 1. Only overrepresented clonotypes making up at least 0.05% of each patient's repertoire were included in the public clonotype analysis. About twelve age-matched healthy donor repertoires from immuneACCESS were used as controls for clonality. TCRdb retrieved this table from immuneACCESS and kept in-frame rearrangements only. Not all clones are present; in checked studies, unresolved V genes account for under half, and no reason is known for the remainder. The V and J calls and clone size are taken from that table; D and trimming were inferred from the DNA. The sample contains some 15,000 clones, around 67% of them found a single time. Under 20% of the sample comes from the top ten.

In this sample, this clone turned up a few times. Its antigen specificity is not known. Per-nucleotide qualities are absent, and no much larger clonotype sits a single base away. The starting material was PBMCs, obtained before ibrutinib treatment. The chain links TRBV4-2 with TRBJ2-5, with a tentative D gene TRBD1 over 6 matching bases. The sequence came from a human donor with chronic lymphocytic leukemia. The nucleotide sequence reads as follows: TGTGCCAGCAGCCAAGGGACTCAAGGGGGAGAGACCCAGTACTTC. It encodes CASSQGTQGGETQYF.